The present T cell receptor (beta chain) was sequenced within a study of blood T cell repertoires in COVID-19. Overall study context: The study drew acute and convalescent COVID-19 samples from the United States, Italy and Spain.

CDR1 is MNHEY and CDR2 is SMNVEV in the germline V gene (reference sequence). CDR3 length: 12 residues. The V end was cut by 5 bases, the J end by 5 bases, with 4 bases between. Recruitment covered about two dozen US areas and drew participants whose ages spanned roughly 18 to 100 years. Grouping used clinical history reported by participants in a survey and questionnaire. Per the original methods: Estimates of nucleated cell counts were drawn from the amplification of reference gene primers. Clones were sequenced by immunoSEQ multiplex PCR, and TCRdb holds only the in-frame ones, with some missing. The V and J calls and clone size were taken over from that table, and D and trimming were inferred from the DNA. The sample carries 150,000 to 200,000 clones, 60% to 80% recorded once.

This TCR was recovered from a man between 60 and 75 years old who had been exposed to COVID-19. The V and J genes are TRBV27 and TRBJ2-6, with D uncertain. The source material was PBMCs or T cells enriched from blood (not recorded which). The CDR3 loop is CASSARANVLTF. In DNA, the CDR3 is TGTGCCAGCAGTGCTAGGGCCAACGTCCTGACTTTC.